The 23 T cell receptor beta chains below come from one sample, sequenced in a study of tissue T cells after allogeneic stem cell transplantation. Clones were sequenced by immunoSEQ multiplex PCR, and TCRdb holds only the in-frame ones, with some missing. In the table there are over 7,000 clones, roughly half of which are singletons. Time point indicated: mouse harvest day 7 after allogeneic transplant. The graft held 10^6 splenic CD5+ T cells and 10^7 T-cell-depleted bone marrow cells. Sequences were obtained from gut tissue. These receptors originate from a female BALB/c mouse given C57BL/6 T cells with graft-versus-host disease after an allogeneic hematopoietic cell transplant.

In its sample, this clone was seen once. Genes and germline are mouse. Read sequence stops 1 residue before the CDR3 end, and the germline J gene provides the missing end. The chain has TRBV12-1 and TRBJ1-1; tentatively, D is TRBD1 (5 bases). Germline lookup yields CDR1 SGHSN and CDR2 HYEKVE. V shed 3 bases and J shed 1 base, with 8 bases lying between them. The CDR3 consists of 13 residues. The CDR3 DNA, read in part, is TGTGCCAGCTCTTCCAGGGTAAACACAGAAGTCTTC. Protein product: CASSSRVNTEVF. The complete CDR3 protein is CASSSRVNTEVFF.

This clone was recorded once. Genes and germline come from the mouse. The read comes to an end 1 residue before the CDR3 does, leaving the germline J gene to fill in the end. This rearrangement joins TRBV26 to TRBJ2-5, with D perhaps matching TRBD2 (6 bases). In germline, CDR1 is KGHPV, CDR2 FQNQEV (reference sequence). The CDR3 covers 13 residues. Trimming removed 5 bases at V and 5 bases at J, with 11 bases between. CDR3 sequence reads: CASSYGGPDTQYF. The sequenced CDR3 bases are TGTGCCAGCAGTTATGGGGGTCCAGACACCCAGTAC. The full variable domain, completed using reference TRBV26 and TRBJ2-5, is NSKVIQTPRYLVKGQGQKAKMRCIPEKGHPVVFWYQQNKNNEFKFLINFQNQEVLQQIDMTEKRFSAECPSNSPCSLEIQSSEAGDSALYLCASSYGGPDTQYFGPGTRLLVL.

About this clone: The gene names given are mouse names. Read coverage stops 1 residue before the CDR3 terminus; the germline J gene supplies the remainder. The chain couples TRBV1 to TRBJ1-1, with 7 bases fitting TRBD1. The CDR3 spans 14 residues. Germline V CDR1 and CDR2: NSQYPW, LRSPGD (reference sequence). V was pared by 3 bases and J by 0 bases, with 1 base of the junction left unmatched. The CDR3 is CTCSADRANTEVFF. CDR3 DNA (partial): TGCACCTGCAGTGCCGACAGGGCAAACACAGAAGTCTTC.

This clone qualifies as medium-sized. Genes here carry mouse names. The read is 1 residue too short to cover the CDR3 end, so that end is filled in from the germline J gene. The chain employs TRBV29 and TRBJ2-3; tentative D call: TRBD1 (6 bases). The CDR3 has 14 amino acids. Per the germline V gene, CDR1 is MSHET and CDR2 is SYDVDS. The germline V and J ends were trimmed by 3 bases and 3 bases, with 10 bases remaining between them. The CDR3 bases that were read are TGTGCTAGCAGTTTTACAGGGAGGGCAGAAACGCTGTAT. Its translation is CASSFTGRAETLY. The CDR3 as a whole reads CASSFTGRAETLYF.

This clone was counted a few times. Mouse names are used for the genes. The read terminates 1 residue ahead of where the CDR3 ends, so the germline J gene completes it. V and J are TRBV26 and TRBJ2-4; 10 bases are a match to TRBD2. The CDR3 has 16 amino acids. After removal of 2 bases from V and 4 bases from J, the junction contained 6 bases not matched to a gene. The germline V gene has CDR1 KGHPV and CDR2 FQNQEV (reference sequence). The CDR3 bases that were read are TGTGCCAGCAGTCTGGGACTGGGGGACGGAAAAAACACCTTGTAC. Protein sequence: CASSLGLGDGKNTLY. The whole CDR3 sequence reads CASSLGLGDGKNTLYF. The entire variable domain, with the rest obtained from reference TRBV26 and TRBJ2-4, is as follows: NSKVIQTPRYLVKGQGQKAKMRCIPEKGHPVVFWYQQNKNNEFKFLINFQNQEVLQQIDMTEKRFSAECPSNSPCSLEIQSSEAGDSALYLCASSLGLGDGKNTLYFGAGTRLSVL.

About this clone: Gene names are mouse gene names. The CDR3 end lies 1 residue beyond the end of the read and is filled in from the germline J gene. This chain joins TRBV26 and TRBJ2-1; 11 bases are shared with TRBD2. Germline assignment: CDR1 KGHPV and CDR2 FQNQEV (reference sequence). There are 16 residues in the CDR3. The ends lost 6 bases at V and 0 bases at J; junction bases unmatched: 4. CDR3 loop: CASRRDWGYNYAEQFF. The CDR3 bases that were read are TGTGCCAGCAGACGGGACTGGGGGTATAACTATGCTGAGCAGTTC.

A note on this clone: Mouse gene names apply. The DNA ends 1 residue before the CDR3 does, and the rest of the CDR3 is filled in from the germline J gene. The chain carries TRBV5 and TRBJ1-2; a weak D match, TRBD1 (5 bases). The CDR3 loop spans 13 amino acids. Trimming removed 3 bases from V and 0 bases from J, with 5 bases in between. Germline loops: CDR1 LGHNA, CDR2 YNLKQL (reference sequence). The CDR3 sequence: CASSQTANSDYTF. The sequenced CDR3 bases are TGTGCCAGCAGCCAGACAGCAAACTCCGACTACACC.

Turning to this clone: Genes and germline are mouse. Coverage ceases 1 residue before the CDR3 finishes, and the germline J gene fills in the end. The V gene is TRBV23, the J gene TRBJ2-4. This CDR3 has 13 amino acids. Per the germline V gene, CDR1 is KGHTA and CDR2 is FQNQQP. CDR3 region: CSSSPGSQNTLYF. The sequenced part of the CDR3 DNA is TGCTCCAGCAGTCCGGGTAGTCAAAACACCTTGTAC.

This clone was found a few times. Gene names are the mouse ones. The missing CDR3 end, 1 residue past where the read stops, is filled in from the germline J gene. V gene TRBV3 combines with J gene TRBJ2-1; 9 bases map to TRBD1. V trimming: 5 bases; J trimming: 7 bases; junction bases outside the gene matches: 3. Germline V gene lookup returns CDR1 SNHLY and CDR2 FYNGKV (reference sequence). The CDR3 is 13 amino acids. The CDR3 DNA, read in part, is TGTGCCAGCAGCCGACAGGGGGGAGCTGAGCAGTTC. Its protein is CASSRQGGAEQF. From start to end, the CDR3 is CASSRQGGAEQFF.

Concerning this clone itself: Gene names and germline match the mouse. The CDR3 end falls 1 residue outside the read, so it is completed with the germline J gene. The rearrangement links TRBV26 to TRBJ2-1, with 8 bases lining up with TRBD1. The V and J ends lost 3 bases and 7 bases, in that order; junction bases with no gene match: 2. The CDR3 is 13 residues long. Germline CDR1 KGHPV, CDR2 FQNQEV (reference sequence). CDR3 residues: CASSLRTGAEQFF. The sequenced part of the CDR3 DNA is TGTGCCAGCAGTCTCAGGACAGGGGCTGAGCAGTTC.

As to this clone: Gene labels here are mouse ones. The sequence runs out 1 residue before the end of the CDR3; the remainder is reconstructed from the germline J gene. The chain recombines TRBV15 with TRBJ2-3; TRBD2 matches at 13 bases. CDR1 and CDR2 (germline): SGHND, FRSKSL. This CDR3 comprises 15 residues. Trimming at V came to 6 bases and at J to 6 bases, leaving 6 bases not matched to a gene. Incomplete CDR3 DNA: TGTGCCAGCAGCATGGACTGGGGGGGCGGTGAAACGCTGTAT. Amino acid sequence: CASSMDWGGGETLY. The full CDR3 reads CASSMDWGGGETLYF.

This clone was found once. Each gene name is a mouse one. The DNA ends 1 residue before the CDR3 does, and the rest of the CDR3 is filled in from the germline J gene. V usage is TRBV19 and J usage is TRBJ2-3; D unresolved. The CDR3 spans 14 residues. The germline CDR1 and CDR2 sequences are FNHDT and SITEND (reference sequence). V dropped 2 bases and J dropped 3 bases, with 10 bases sitting between them. This CDR3 is CASSMPGWAETLYF. The part of the CDR3 DNA that was read is TGTGCCAGCAGTATGCCGGGGTGGGCAGAAACGCTGTAT.

This clone was recorded a few times. Gene names are the mouse ones. The read comes to an end 1 residue before the CDR3 does, leaving the germline J gene to fill in the end. The V call is TRBV17, the J call TRBJ2-1, with TRBD1 matching 12 bases. This CDR3 comprises 15 residues. V was clipped by 7 bases and J by 6 bases; unmatched bases: 7. The germline V gene encodes CDR1 MNHDT and CDR2 YYDKIL. The CDR3 is CASTRDRGRFAEQFF. The CDR3 bases that were read are TGTGCTAGCACCCGGGACAGGGGGCGCTTTGCTGAGCAGTTC.

This clone is medium-sized by share. Genes and germline are mouse. The read stops 1 residue short of the end of the CDR3; the missing end is completed from the germline J gene. The genes are TRBV15 and TRBJ2-7, with 11 bases fitting TRBD1. From germline, CDR1 is SGHND and CDR2 FRSKSL. The CDR3 sequence is 13 residues long. The J segment lost 7 bases and the V segment lost 5 bases, leaving 4 bases of the junction unmatched. The covered CDR3 bases are TGTGCCAGCAGTCGGACAGGGGGCCGGGAACAGTAC. Translated, it gives CASSRTGGREQY. The complete CDR3 reads CASSRTGGREQYF.

In regard to this clone: Gene names refer to mouse genes. The read comes to an end 1 residue before the CDR3 does, leaving the germline J gene to fill in the end. The V call is TRBV26, the J call TRBJ2-7; a weak D match, TRBD2 (5 bases). The length of the CDR3 is 13 residues. Germline assignment: CDR1 KGHPV and CDR2 FQNQEV (reference sequence). Deletions cut 4 bases from V and 3 bases from J, with 10 bases between. The CDR3 protein is CASSPPDYYEQYF. Partial CDR3 DNA: TGTGCCAGCAGTCCCCCGGACTACTATGAACAGTAC.

This clone appeared a few times. The gene symbols are mouse symbols. Read sequence stops 1 residue before the CDR3 end, and the germline J gene provides the missing end. The chain couples TRBV26 to TRBJ1-4; D is unclear. The V end lost 3 bases, the J end lost 4 bases, and 6 bases lay between the germline ends. This CDR3 has 13 amino acids. Germline V gene sequence: CDR1 KGHPV, CDR2 FQNQEV (reference sequence). The chain's CDR3 is CASSLDNNERLFF. The DNA read from the CDR3 is TGTGCCAGCAGTCTAGACAACAACGAAAGATTATTT.

For this clone: Gene names and germline match the mouse. The sequenced fragment ends 1 residue before the CDR3 boundary, so the rest is inferred from the germline J gene. This rearrangement joins TRBV26 to TRBJ2-5, with unresolved D. CDR1 KGHPV and CDR2 FQNQEV come from the germline V gene (reference sequence). V lost 3 bases and J 2 bases, leaving 3 bases between the germline ends. There are 12 residues in the CDR3. The part of the CDR3 DNA that was read is TGTGCCAGCAGTCTAGTCCAAGACACCCAGTAC. Its translation is CASSLVQDTQY. Given in full, the CDR3 is CASSLVQDTQYF.

Details on this clone: The germline and genes are mouse ones. The read stops 1 residue short of the end of the CDR3; the missing end is completed from the germline J gene. The chain has TRBV26 and TRBJ1-5; D unclear. Trimming removed 4 bases at V and 1 base at J, with 5 bases between. CDR3 length: 13 amino acids. The germline gives CDR1 KGHPV, CDR2 FQNQEV (reference sequence). CDR3 DNA (partial): TGTGCCAGCAGTCAGAAAAACAACCAGGCTCCGCTT. Its protein is CASSQKNNQAPL. The full CDR3 protein reads CASSQKNNQAPLF. The full variable domain, rest sourced from reference TRBV26 and TRBJ1-5, is NSKVIQTPRYLVKGQGQKAKMRCIPEKGHPVVFWYQQNKNNEFKFLINFQNQEVLQQIDMTEKRFSAECPSNSPCSLEIQSSEAGDSALYLCASSQKNNQAPLFGEGTRLSVL.

This clone has only a few counts. These gene names are mouse names. The read is 1 residue too short to cover the CDR3 end, so that end is filled in from the germline J gene. The chain recombines TRBV13-2 with TRBJ2-5; either TRBD1 or TRBD2 may fit D (7 bases each). CDR1 is NNHNN, CDR2 SYGAGS, per germline (reference sequence). Trimming stripped 1 base from V and 6 bases from J, with 15 bases between. This CDR3 is 15 amino acids long. Incomplete CDR3 DNA: TGTGCCAGCGGTGATCTGGCAGGGGGGGTGGACACCCAGTAC. It encodes CASGDLAGGVDTQY. In full, the CDR3 reads CASGDLAGGVDTQYF.

Concerning this clone: Gene names are the mouse ones. The DNA ends 1 residue before the CDR3 does, and the rest of the CDR3 is filled in from the germline J gene. This sequence joins TRBV12-2 and TRBJ1-1; a possible D gene is TRBD1 (6 bases). Trimming took off 0 bases at V and 5 bases at J, with 6 bases between the two ends. The CDR3 consists of 12 residues. Germline V gene data show CDR1 as SGHLS and CDR2 as HYDKME. The sequenced CDR3 bases are TGTGCCAGCTCTCTCGACAGGACAGAAGTCTTC. This codes for CASSLDRTEVF. The entire CDR3 sequence reads CASSLDRTEVFF.

About this clone: Mouse germline and gene names are used. The CDR3 is cut off 1 residue early in the read; its end comes from the germline J gene. The J gene is TRBJ2-4, the V gene TRBV4, with 12 bases lining up with TRBD2. The CDR3 totals 12 residues. Germline CDR1 and CDR2: LGHDT and YNNKQL (reference sequence). V lost 11 bases to trimming and J lost 5 bases; unmatched junction nucleotides: 2. CDR3 residues: CAPGLGGNTLYF. The DNA read from the CDR3 is TGTGCCCCGGGACTGGGGGGAAACACCTTGTAC.

Concerning this clone: Gene labels here are mouse ones. The missing CDR3 end, 1 residue past where the read stops, is filled in from the germline J gene. The J gene is TRBJ1-3, the V gene TRBV26, with a possible D match to TRBD1 (5 bases). CDR3 length: 15 residues. Trimming removed 3 bases at V and 0 bases at J, with 9 bases between. Germline V lookup: CDR1 KGHPV, CDR2 FQNQEV (reference sequence). CDR3 sequence: CASSLQGNSGNTLYF. CDR3 bases read: TGTGCCAGCAGTCTTCAGGGTAATTCTGGAAATACGCTCTAT.

As to this clone: Gene names are mouse gene names. The CDR3 is cut off 1 residue early in the read; its end comes from the germline J gene. This chain joins TRBV1 and TRBJ1-5, with 7 bases lining up with TRBD1. Per the germline V gene, CDR1 is NSQYPW and CDR2 is LRSPGD (reference sequence). The CDR3 loop spans 13 amino acids. V was clipped by 4 bases and J by 6 bases; unmatched bases: 3. The CDR3: CTCSDRGGQAPLF. The CDR3 bases that were read are TGCACCTGCAGTGACAGGGGAGGCCAGGCTCCGCTT.